This T cell receptor (beta chain) was sequenced during a study of shared clonotypes between healthy human individuals. Notes on the study in general: Even with large depth, rarefaction showed that sorted-subset sequencing was incomplete.

Germline values: CDR1 MDHEN, CDR2 SYDVKM. This CDR3 is 17 amino acids long. Trimming took 4 bases from V and 6 from J; bases not matched to a gene: 8. Concerning this clone itself: Its antigen is as yet unknown.

The assay was immunoSEQ multiplex PCR, and TCRdb's table has in-frame clones only and misses some. Among a few million clones listed, around 90% were seen once. The TCR was taken from a man aged 18 to 35 in good health. Sequences were obtained from naive CD4+ T cells sorted from blood. Noted subset: CD45RA+ positively selected. The rearrangement links TRBV28 to TRBJ2-3, with 15 bases aligning to TRBD2. The CDR3 loop reads CASSSRTSGGALDTQYF. CDR3 DNA sequence: TGTGCCAGCAGTTCCAGGACTAGCGGGGGGGCTCTGGATACGCAGTATTTT.